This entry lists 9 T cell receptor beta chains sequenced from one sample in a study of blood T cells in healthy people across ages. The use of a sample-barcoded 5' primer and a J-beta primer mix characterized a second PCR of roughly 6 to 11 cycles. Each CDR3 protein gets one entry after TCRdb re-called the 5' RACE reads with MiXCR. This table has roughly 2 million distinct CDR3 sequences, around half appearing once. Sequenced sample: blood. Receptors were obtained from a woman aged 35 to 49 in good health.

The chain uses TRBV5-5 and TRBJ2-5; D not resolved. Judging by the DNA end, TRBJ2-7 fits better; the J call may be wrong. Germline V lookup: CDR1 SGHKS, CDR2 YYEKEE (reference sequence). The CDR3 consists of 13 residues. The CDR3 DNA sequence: TGTGCCAGCAGCCCGGTCCCTAGTGACGAGCAGTACTTC. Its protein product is CASSPVPSDEQYF.

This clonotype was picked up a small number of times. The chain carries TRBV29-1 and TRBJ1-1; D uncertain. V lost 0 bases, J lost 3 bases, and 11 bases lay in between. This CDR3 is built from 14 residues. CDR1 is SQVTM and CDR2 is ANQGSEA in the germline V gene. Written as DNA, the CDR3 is TGCAGCGTTGAAGATCTTTATACTTACACTGAAGCTTTCTTT. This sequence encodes CSVEDLYTYTEAFF.

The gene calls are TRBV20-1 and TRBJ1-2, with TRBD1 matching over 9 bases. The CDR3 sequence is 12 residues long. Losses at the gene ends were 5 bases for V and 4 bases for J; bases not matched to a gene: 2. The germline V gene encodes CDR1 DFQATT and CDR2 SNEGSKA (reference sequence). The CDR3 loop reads CSAWTGAYGYTF. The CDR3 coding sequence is TGCAGTGCTTGGACAGGGGCCTATGGCTACACCTTC.

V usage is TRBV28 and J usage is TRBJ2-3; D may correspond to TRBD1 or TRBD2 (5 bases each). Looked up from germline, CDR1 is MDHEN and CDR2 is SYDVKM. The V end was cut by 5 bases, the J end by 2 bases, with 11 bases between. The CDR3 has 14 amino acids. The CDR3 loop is CASSARGITDTQYF. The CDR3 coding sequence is TGTGCCAGCAGTGCTCGGGGCATCACAGATACGCAGTATTTT.

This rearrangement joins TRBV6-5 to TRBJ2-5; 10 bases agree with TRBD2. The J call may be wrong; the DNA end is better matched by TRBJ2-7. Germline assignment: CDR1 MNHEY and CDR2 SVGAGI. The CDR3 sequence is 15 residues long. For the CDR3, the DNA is TGTGCCAGCAGTTACGGGTCTAGCGGGGGCTACGAGCAGTACTTC. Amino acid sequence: CASSYGSSGGYEQYF.

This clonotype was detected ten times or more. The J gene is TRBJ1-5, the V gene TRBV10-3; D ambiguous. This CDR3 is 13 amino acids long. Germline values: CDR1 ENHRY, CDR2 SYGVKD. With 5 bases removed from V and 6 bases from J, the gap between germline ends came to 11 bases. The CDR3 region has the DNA TGTGCCATCAGTACCCAAGGCGGTCAGCCCCAGCATTTT. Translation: CAISTQGGQPQHF.

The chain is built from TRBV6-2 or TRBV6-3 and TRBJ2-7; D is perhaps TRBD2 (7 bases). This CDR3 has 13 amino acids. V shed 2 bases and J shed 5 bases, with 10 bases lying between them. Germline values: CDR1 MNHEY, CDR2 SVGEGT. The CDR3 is CASSYGGANEQYF. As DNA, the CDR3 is TGTGCCAGCAGTTACGGGGGGGCAAACGAGCAGTACTTC.

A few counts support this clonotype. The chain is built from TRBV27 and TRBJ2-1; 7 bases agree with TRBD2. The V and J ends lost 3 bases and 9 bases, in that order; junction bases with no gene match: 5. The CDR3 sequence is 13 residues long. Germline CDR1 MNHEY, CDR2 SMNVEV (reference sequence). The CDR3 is CASSFSTGGEQFF. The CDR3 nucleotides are TGTGCCAGCAGTTTCTCGACGGGGGGTGAGCAGTTCTTC.

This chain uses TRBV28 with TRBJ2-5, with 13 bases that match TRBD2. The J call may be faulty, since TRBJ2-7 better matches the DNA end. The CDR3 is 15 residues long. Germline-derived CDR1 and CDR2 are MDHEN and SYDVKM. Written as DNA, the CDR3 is TGTGCCGGCCTAGCCGGGACTAGCGGGGCCTACGAGCAGTACTTC. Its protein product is CAGLAGTSGAYEQYF.